This TCR beta chain was profiled in a study of shared clonotypes between healthy human individuals. Points from the study as a whole: Sharing across four donors was highest in naive CD4 (around 5%) and lowest in memory CD8 (roughly 0.4%).

This clone occurred once. The target antigen is unknown. Some clones are missing from TCRdb's copy, which holds only in-frame ones; the method was immunoSEQ multiplex PCR. The table includes 600,000 or so clones, roughly 98% detected once. This CDR3 spans 16 amino acids. Germline V lookup: CDR1 MDHEN, CDR2 SYDVKM. J lost 0 bases, V lost 3 bases, and 1 base had no gene match. Positively selected for CCR7, the CD45RO-negative cells used as naive CD8 cells excluded terminally differentiated effector memory CD45RA+ cells. The chain couples TRBV28 to TRBJ2-7, with 14 bases fitting TRBD2. The clonotype was recovered from a man in his thirties or forties in good health. Sequencing was performed on naive CD8+ T cells sorted from blood. In DNA, the CDR3 is TGTGCCAGCAGTTTGGGGACTAGCGGGAGCTCCTACGAGCAGTACTTC. It is translated as CASSLGTSGSSYEQYF.